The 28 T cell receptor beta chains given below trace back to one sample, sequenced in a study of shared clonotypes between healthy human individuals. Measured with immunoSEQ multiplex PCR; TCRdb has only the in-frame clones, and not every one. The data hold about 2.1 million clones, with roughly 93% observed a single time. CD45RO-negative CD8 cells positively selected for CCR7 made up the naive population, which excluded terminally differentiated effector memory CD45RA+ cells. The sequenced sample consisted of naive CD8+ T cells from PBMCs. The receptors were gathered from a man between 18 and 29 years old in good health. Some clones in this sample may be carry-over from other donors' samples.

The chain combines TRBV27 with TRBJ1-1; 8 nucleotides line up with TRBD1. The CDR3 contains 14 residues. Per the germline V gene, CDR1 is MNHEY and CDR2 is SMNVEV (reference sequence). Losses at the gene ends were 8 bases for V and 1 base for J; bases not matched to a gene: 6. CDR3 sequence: CASRRQGQNTEAFF. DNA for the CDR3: TGTGCCAGCCGAAGACAGGGGCAGAACACTGAAGCTTTCTTT.

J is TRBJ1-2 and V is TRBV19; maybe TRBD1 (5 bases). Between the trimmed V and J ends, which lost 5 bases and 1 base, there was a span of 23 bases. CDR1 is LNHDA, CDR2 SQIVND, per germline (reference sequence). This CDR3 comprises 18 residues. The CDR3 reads CASSPLRRQIIFNYGYTF. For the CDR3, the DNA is TGTGCCAGTAGTCCTCTTAGGAGACAGATCATCTTTAACTATGGCTACACCTTC. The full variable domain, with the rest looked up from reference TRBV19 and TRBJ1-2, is DGGITQSPKYLFRKEGQNVTLSCEQNLNHDAMYWYRQDPGQGLRLIYYSQIVNDFQKGDIAEGYSVSREKKESFPLTVTSAQKNPTAFYLCASSPLRRQIIFNYGYTFGSGTRLTVV.

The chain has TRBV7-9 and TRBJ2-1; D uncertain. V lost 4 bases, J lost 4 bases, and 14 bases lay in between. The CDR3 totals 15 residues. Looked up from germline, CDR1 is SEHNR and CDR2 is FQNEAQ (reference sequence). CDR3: CASSSVLRPYNEQFF. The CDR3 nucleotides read TGTGCCAGCAGCTCCGTGCTGCGGCCTTACAATGAGCAGTTCTTC.

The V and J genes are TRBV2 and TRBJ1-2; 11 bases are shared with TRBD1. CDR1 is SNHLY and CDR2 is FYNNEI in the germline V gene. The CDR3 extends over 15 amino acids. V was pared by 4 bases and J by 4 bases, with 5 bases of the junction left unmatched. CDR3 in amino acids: CASSADRGLTYGYTF. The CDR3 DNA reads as TGTGCCAGCAGTGCGGACAGGGGGCTTACCTATGGCTACACCTTC.

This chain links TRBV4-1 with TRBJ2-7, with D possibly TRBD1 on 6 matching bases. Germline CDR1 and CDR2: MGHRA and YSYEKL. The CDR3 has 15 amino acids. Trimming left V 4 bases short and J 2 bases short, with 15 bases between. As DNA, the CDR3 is TGCGCCAGCAGCCGCAATTCAGGGGTTCCCTACGAGCAGTACTTC. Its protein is CASSRNSGVPYEQYF.

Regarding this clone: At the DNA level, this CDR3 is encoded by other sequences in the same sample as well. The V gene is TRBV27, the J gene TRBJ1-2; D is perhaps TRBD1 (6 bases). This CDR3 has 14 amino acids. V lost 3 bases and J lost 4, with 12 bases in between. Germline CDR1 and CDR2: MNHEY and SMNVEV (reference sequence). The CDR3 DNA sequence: TGTGCCAGCAGTTTGGGTCCAGGGGCCTATGGCTACACCTTC. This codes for CASSLGPGAYGYTF.

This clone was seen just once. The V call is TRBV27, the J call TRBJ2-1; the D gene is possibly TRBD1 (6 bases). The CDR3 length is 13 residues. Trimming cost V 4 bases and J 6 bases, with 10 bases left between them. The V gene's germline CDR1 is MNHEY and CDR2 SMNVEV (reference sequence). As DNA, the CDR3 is TGTGCCAGCAGTTCATCAGGGGTCAATGAGCAGTTCTTC. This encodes CASSSSGVNEQFF.

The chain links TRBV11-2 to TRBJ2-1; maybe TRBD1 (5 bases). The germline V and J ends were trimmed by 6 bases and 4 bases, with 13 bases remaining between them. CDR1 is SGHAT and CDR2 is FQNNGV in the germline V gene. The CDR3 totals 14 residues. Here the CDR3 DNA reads TGTGCCAGCAGTCCAAAAGGGGATTACAATGAGCAGTTCTTC. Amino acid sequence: CASSPKGDYNEQFF.

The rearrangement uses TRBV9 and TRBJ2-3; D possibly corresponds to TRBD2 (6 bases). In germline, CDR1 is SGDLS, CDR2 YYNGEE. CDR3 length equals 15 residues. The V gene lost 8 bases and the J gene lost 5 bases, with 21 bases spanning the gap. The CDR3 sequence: CASSGSGWERDTQYF. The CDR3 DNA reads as TGTGCCAGTTCGGGGAGCGGGTGGGAGCGAGATACGCAGTATTTT.

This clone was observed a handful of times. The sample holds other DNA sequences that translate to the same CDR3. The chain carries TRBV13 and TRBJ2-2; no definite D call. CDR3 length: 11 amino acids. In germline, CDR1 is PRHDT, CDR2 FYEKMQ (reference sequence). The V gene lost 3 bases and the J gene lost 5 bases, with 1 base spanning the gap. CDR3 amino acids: CASSFTGELFF. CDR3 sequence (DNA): TGTGCCAGCAGCTTTACCGGGGAGCTGTTTTTT.

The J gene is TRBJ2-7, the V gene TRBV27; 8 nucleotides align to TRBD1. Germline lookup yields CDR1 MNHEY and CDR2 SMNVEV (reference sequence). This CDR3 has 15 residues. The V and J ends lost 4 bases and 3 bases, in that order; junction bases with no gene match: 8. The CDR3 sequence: CASSSLDRGHYEQYF. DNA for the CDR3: TGTGCCAGCAGTTCCCTCGACAGGGGACACTACGAGCAGTACTTC.

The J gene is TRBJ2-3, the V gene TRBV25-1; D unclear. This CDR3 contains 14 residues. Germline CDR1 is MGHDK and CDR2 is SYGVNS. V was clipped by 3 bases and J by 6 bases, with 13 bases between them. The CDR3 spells CASSDPTLRDTQYF. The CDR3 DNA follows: TGTGCCAGCAGTGACCCCACCCTCCGGGATACGCAGTATTTT.

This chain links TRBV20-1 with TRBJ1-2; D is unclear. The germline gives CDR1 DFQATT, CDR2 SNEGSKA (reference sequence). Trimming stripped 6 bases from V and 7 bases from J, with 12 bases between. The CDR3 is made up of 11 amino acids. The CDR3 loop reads CSAPEGFGYTF. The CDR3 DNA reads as TGCAGTGCACCGGAGGGTTTTGGCTACACCTTC.

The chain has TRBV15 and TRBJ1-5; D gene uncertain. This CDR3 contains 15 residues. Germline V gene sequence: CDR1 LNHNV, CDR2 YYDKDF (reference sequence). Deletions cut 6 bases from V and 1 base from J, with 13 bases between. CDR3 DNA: TGTGCCACCAGATTGCGACCCCTGAGCAATCAGCCCCAGCATTTT. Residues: CATRLRPLSNQPQHF.

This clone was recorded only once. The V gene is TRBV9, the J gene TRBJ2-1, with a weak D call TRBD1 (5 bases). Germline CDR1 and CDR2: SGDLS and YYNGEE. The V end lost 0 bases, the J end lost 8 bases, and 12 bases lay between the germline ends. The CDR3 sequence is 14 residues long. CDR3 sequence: CASSVVGRADEQFF. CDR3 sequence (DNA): TGTGCCAGCAGCGTAGTGGGCAGGGCGGATGAGCAGTTCTTC.

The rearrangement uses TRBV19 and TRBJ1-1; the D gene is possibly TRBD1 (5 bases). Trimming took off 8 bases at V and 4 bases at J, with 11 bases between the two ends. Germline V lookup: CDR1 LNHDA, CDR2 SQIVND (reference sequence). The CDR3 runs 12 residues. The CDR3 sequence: CASQIGATEAFF. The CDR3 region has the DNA TGTGCCAGTCAGATAGGGGCCACTGAAGCTTTCTTT.

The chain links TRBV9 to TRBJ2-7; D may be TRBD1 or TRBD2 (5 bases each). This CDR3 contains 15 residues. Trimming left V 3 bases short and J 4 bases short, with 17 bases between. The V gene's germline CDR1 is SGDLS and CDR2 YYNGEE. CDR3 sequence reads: CASSGYPGAWYEQYF. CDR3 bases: TGTGCCAGCAGCGGATACCCCGGGGCCTGGTACGAGCAGTACTTC.

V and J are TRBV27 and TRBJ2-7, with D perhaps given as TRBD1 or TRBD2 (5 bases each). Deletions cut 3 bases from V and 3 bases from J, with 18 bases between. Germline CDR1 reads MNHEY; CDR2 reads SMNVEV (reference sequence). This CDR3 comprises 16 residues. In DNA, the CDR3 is TGTGCCAGCAGTTTTGACGCCGGGACGAGGATCTACGAGCAGTACTTC. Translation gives CASSFDAGTRIYEQYF.

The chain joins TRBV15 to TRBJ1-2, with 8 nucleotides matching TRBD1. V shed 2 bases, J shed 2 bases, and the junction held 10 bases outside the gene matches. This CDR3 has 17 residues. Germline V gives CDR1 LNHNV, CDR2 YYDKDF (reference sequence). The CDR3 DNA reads TGTGCCACCAGCAGACACCCCCGGGACAGGCTAAACTATGGCTACACCTTC. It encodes CATSRHPRDRLNYGYTF. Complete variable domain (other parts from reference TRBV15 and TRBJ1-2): DAMVIQNPRYQVTQFGKPVTLSCSQTLNHNVMYWYQQKSSQAPKLLFHYYDKDFNNEADTPDNFQSRRPNTSFCFLDIRSPGLGDTAMYLCATSRHPRDRLNYGYTFGSGTRLTVV.

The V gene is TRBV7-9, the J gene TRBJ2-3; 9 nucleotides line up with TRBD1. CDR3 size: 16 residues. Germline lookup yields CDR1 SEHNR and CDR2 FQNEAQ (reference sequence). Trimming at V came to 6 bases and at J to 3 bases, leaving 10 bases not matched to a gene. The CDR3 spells CASSSSGQGTTDTQYF. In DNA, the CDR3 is TGTGCCAGCAGTTCCTCAGGACAGGGGACGACAGATACGCAGTATTTT.

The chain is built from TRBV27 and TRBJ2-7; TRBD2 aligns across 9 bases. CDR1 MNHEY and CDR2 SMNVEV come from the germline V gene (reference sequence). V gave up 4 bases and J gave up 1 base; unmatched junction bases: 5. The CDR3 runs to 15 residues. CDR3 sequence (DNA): TGTGCCAGCAGTTCAGCGGGAGGTCCTTCCTACGAGCAGTACTTC. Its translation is CASSSAGGPSYEQYF.

CDR3 DNA: TGTGCCAGCAGCTCGCTTCCTAGCGGGAGGACAGATACGCAGTATTTT. Its translation is CASSSLPSGRTDTQYF. The chain uses TRBV7-6 and TRBJ2-3; 11 bases are shared with TRBD2. Germline lookup yields CDR1 SGHVS and CDR2 FNYEAQ. V was clipped by 4 bases and J by 3 bases; unmatched bases: 6. This CDR3 contains 16 residues.

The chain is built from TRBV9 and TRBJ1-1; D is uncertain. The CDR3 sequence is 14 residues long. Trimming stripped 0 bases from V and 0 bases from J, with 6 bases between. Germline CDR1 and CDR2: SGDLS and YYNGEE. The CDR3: CASSVAAVNTEAFF. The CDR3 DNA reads TGTGCCAGCAGCGTAGCAGCTGTGAACACTGAAGCTTTCTTT.

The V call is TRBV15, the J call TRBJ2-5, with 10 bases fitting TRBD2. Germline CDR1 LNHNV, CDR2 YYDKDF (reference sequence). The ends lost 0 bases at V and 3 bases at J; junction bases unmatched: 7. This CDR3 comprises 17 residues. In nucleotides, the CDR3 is TGTGCCACCAGCAGAGAGACTAGCGGGTACGGGGAAGAGACCCAGTACTTC. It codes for CATSRETSGYGEETQYF.

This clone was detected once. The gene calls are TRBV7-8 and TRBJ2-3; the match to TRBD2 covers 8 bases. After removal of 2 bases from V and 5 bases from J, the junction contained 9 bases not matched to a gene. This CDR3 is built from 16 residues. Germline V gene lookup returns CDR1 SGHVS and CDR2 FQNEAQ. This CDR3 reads CASSLRSGRGRDTQYF. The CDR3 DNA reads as TGTGCCAGCAGCTTAAGGAGCGGGAGAGGGAGAGATACGCAGTATTTT. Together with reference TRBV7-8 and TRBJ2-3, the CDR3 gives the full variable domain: GAGVSQSPRYKVAKRGQDVALRCDPISGHVSLFWYQQALGQGPEFLTYFQNEAQLDKSGLPSDRFFAERPEGSVSTLKIQRTQQEDSAVYLCASSLRSGRGRDTQYFGPGTRLTVL.

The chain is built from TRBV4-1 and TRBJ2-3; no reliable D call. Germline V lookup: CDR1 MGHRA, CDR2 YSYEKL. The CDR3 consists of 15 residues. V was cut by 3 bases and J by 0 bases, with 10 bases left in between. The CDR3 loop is CASSQMDGSTDTQYF. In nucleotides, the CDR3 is TGCGCCAGCAGCCAGATGGACGGTAGCACAGATACGCAGTATTTT.

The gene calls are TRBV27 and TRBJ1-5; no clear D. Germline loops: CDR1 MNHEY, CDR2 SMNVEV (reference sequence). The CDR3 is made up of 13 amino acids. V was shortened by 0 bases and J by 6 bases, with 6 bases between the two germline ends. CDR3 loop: CASSLSFSQPQHF. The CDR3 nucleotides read TGTGCCAGCAGTTTATCTTTTTCTCAGCCCCAGCATTTT.

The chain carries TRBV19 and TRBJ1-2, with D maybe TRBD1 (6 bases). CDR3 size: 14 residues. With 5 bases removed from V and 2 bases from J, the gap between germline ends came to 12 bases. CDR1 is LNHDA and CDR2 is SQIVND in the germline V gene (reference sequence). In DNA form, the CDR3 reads TGTGCCAGTAGTCTAACCGGACAGAACTATGGCTACACCTTC. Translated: CASSLTGQNYGYTF. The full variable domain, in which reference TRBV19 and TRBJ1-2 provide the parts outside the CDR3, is DGGITQSPKYLFRKEGQNVTLSCEQNLNHDAMYWYRQDPGQGLRLIYYSQIVNDFQKGDIAEGYSVSREKKESFPLTVTSAQKNPTAFYLCASSLTGQNYGYTFGSGTRLTVV.